This TCR beta chain comes out of a study of T cell changes during pregnancy in multiple sclerosis. Generated by immunoSEQ multiplex PCR, the TCRdb table keeps only in-frame clones and is missing some. Among fewer than 85,000 clones listed, 90% to 95% were seen once. This CDR3 has 14 residues. The V gene lost 5 bases and the J gene lost 2 bases, with 12 bases spanning the gap. Germline values: CDR1 MNHEY, CDR2 SMNVEV (reference sequence). Sample: peripheral blood, taken in the first trimester of pregnancy. The gene calls are TRBV27 and TRBJ1-2; D may be TRBD1 (5 bases). The TCR originated in a female donor in good health, enrolled as a control in a pregnancy study. The DNA for the CDR3 is TGTGCCAGCAGTATGCAGGGAGGCAACTATGGCTACACCTTC. Residues: CASSMQGGNYGYTF.